These 2 T cell receptor beta chains originate from one sample sequenced in a study of cytomegalovirus exposure and HLA in healthy donors. The study ran its PCR with 60 Vbeta and 13 Jbeta primers. Clones were sequenced by immunoSEQ multiplex PCR, and TCRdb holds only the in-frame ones, with some missing. The sample has approximately 70,000 clones, more than 70% seen once; the top ten hold about an eighth. The specimen sequenced was PBMCs. The origin of the receptors is a woman aged 35 to 49 in good health and CMV-seropositive.

The rearrangement uses TRBV19 and TRBJ1-5; D call uncertain. CDR3 length: 14 residues. The V gene's germline CDR1 is LNHDA and CDR2 SQIVND (reference sequence). V was clipped by 3 bases and J by 5 bases, with 11 bases between them. CDR3 loop: CASSIQRVDQPQHF. CDR3 nucleotides: TGTGCCAGTAGTATCCAGCGGGTGGATCAGCCCCAGCATTTT.

CDR3 bases: TGTGCCAGCAGTGGTTCCCGGGACAGGGTTTATGGCTACACCTTC. This gives the protein CASSGSRDRVYGYTF. The rearrangement links TRBV25-1 to TRBJ1-2; TRBD1 agrees at 9 bases. CDR1 is MGHDK, CDR2 SYGVNS, per germline. The CDR3 totals 15 residues. V was clipped by 4 bases and J by 5 bases; unmatched bases: 8.